This T cell receptor beta chain was recorded in a study of CD8+ T cells in alopecia areata. Study-wide background: Severity scores in treated patients reflected the percentage of scalp affected.

In each case, RNA was isolated and then reverse transcribed into cDNA as the sequencing template. The protocol was immunoSEQ multiplex PCR, while the TCRdb copy is restricted to in-frame clones and leaves out a portion. The sample shows about 6,900 clones, approximately 68% of them seen only once. Sample treatment: oral pan-JAK inhibitor, 5-10 mg twice daily. The study team obtained lesional scalp punch biopsies and peripheral blood from alopecia areata patients. From germline, CDR1 is SEHNR and CDR2 FQNEAQ (reference sequence). Trimming shortened V by 5 bases and J by 5 bases, and 21 bases separated the two germline ends. This CDR3 has 16 residues.

This receptor was taken from a human donor with alopecia areata. The chain has TRBV7-9 and TRBJ1-2; D is uncertain. The material sequenced was skin, taken at week 4, from a patient treated with tofacitinib. The DNA of the CDR3 is TGTGCCAGCAGCCCGCCGAGCAACACACCACTATATGGCTACACCTTC. Translation: CASSPPSNTPLYGYTF.